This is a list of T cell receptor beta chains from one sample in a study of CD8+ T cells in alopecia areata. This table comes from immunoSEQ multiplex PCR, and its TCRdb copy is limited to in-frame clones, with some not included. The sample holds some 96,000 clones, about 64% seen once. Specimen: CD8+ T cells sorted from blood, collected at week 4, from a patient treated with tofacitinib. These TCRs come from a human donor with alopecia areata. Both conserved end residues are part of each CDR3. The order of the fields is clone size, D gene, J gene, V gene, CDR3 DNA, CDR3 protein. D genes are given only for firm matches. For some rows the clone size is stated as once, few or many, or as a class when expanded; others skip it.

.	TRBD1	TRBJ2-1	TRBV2	TGTGCCAGCAGTCCGGGACAGCCAAACGATGAGCAGTTCTTC	CASSPGQPNDEQFF
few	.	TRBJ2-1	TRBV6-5	TGTGCCAGCAGTTACGGGGGACCGGGTGAGCAGTTCTTC	CASSYGGPGEQFF
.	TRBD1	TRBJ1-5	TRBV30	TGTGCCTGGGATCCTGACAGGGGCGGTCAGCCCCAGCATTTT	CAWDPDRGGQPQHF
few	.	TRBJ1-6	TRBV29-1	TGCAGCGTTGCTACTGGGGAGAATTCACCCCTCCACTTT	CSVATGENSPLHF
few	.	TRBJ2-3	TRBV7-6	TGTGCCAGCAGCCCGTTCGCGTCCGTTGATACGCAGTATTTT	CASSPFASVDTQYF
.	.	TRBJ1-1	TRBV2	TGTGCCAGCAGTGACCAGGGGAAGTCTGAAGCTTTCTTT	CASSDQGKSEAFF
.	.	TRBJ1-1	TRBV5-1	TGCGCCAGCAGCTTGGGACAGATGAACACTGAAGCTTTCTTT	CASSLGQMNTEAFF
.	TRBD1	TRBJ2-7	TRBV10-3	TGTGCCATCAGTGAGTCCGAAACAGGGGACTACGAGCAGTACTTC	CAISESETGDYEQYF
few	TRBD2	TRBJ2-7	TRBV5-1	TGCGCCAGCAGCTCCCCGGGACTAGCGGCCTACGAGCAGTACTTC	CASSSPGLAAYEQYF
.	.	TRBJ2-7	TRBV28	TGTGCCAGCAGTTATCGGCTGAGGGGAGGAAGCTACGAGCAGTACTTC	CASSYRLRGGSYEQYF
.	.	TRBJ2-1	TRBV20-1	TGCAGTGCTAGATCCTACAATGAGCAGTTCTTC	CSARSYNEQFF
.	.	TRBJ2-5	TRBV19	TGTGCCAGTAGTCCACCCTCCCAAGAGACCCAGTACTTC	CASSPPSQETQYF
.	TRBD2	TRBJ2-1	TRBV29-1	TGCAGCGTTGCGACTAGCGGGGGGATGTGGCAGTTCTTC	CSVATSGGMWQFF
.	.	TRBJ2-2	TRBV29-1	TGCAGCGTGCTCGTGGCAGGGGATAACACCGGGGAGCTGTTTTTT	CSVLVAGDNTGELFF
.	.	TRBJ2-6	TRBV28	TGTGCCAGCAGCCCATCGTTCTCTGGGGCCAACGTCCTGACTTTC	CASSPSFSGANVLTF
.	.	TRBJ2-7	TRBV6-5	TGTGCCAGCAGCGATGACAGACAGGACGAGCAGTACTTC	CASSDDRQDEQYF
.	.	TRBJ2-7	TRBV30	TGTGCCTGGAGTGTCAGTGCGCCGTACTACGAGCAGTACTTC	CAWSVSAPYYEQYF
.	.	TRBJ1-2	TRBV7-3	TGTGCCAGCAGCCAGGGACATACCTATGGCTACACCTTC	CASSQGHTYGYTF
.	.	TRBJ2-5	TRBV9	TGTGCCAGCAGCGCCCTCGGGGGGCCAGAGACCCAGTACTTC	CASSALGGPETQYF
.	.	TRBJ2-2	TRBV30	TGTGCCTGGAGTTTTCCAGGGAGAAACCGCCGAAGGAACACCGGGGAGCTGTTTTTT	CAWSFPGRNRRRNTGELFF
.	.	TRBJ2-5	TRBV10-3	TGTGCCATCAGTGATTCCTCAACTAATGTCCAGTACTTC	CAISDSSTNVQYF
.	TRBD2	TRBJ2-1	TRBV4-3	TGCGCCAGCAGCCATGGGACTAGCGGGATGAACAATGAGCAGTTCTTC	CASSHGTSGMNNEQFF
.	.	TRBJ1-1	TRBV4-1	TGCGCCAGCAGCCCCTTTCGGGACGGAGAATTCGAAGCTTTCTTT	CASSPFRDGEFEAFF
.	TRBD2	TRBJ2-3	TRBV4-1	TGCGCCAGCAGCCAATTAGCGGGGGGGGACACAGATACGCAGTATTTT	CASSQLAGGDTDTQYF
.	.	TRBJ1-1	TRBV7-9	TGTGCCAGCAGCTTAGTTATAGGGGGCACTGAAGCTTTCTTT	CASSLVIGGTEAFF
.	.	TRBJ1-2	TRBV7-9	TGTGCCAGCAGCTTGGACGTATCTAACTATGGCTACACCTTC	CASSLDVSNYGYTF
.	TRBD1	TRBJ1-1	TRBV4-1	TGCGCCAGCAGCCAATATGTAACTACAGGGGACACTGAAGCTTTCTTT	CASSQYVTTGDTEAFF
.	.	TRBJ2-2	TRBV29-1	TGCAGCGTCACCTACACAGGGGAGGTTACCGGGGAGCTGTTTTTT	CSVTYTGEVTGELFF
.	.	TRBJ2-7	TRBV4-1	TGCGCCAGCAGCCAAGAGACCACAGGGATCGGCGAGCAGTACTTC	CASSQETTGIGEQYF
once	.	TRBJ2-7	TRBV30	TGTGCCTGGAGTGTCGGAGTGTTTACCTACGAGCAGTACTTC	CAWSVGVFTYEQYF
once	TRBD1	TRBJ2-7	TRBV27	TGTGCCAGCAGTTTATCGCAGGGGGCGCTTGAGCAGTACTTC	CASSLSQGALEQYF
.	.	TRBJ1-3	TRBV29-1	TGCAGCGCTATAGTATGGGACACCATATATTTT	CSAIVWDTIYF
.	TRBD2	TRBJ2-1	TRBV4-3	TGCGCCAGCAGCCAGGGACTAGCGGTATACAATGAGCAGTTCTTC	CASSQGLAVYNEQFF
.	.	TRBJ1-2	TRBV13	TGTGCCAGCAGCTCCTTCAGCAGGGCATTCGACTATGGCTACACCTTC	CASSSFSRAFDYGYTF
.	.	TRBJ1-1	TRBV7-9	TGTGCCAGCACCCCACGCAACACTGAAGCTTTCTTT	CASTPRNTEAFF